This TCR beta chain was recovered during a study of T cells after yellow fever vaccination. After removal of 3 bases from V and 7 bases from J, the junction contained 6 bases not matched to a gene. This CDR3 region has 14 residues. CDR1 is SNHLY and CDR2 is FYNNEI in the germline V gene. TCRdb re-analysed the 5' RACE reads in MiXCR, keeping a single row per CDR3 protein. The data hold 150,000 or so distinct CDR3 sequences, with about 6.2% observed a single time. This clonotype was seen ten or more times. The chain links TRBV2 to TRBJ2-1; 7 bases are shared with TRBD2. The clonotype was recovered from a man aged 25 to 40 who received the YFV17D yellow fever vaccine. Source: CD4+ T cells sorted from PBMCs, taken 10 days after the yellow fever booster vaccination. CDR3 DNA: TGTGCCAGCAGTGACATGTGGCGGGAGAATGAGCAGTTCTTC. Translation: CASSDMWRENEQFF.